The next 18 T cell receptor beta chains were all read from a single sample in a study of T cell changes during pregnancy in multiple sclerosis. The assay was immunoSEQ multiplex PCR, and TCRdb's table has in-frame clones only and misses some. The sample carries about 59,000 clones, approximately 94% recorded once. The source material was CD8+ T cells from peripheral blood mononuclear cells, sampled after pregnancy. Source of these receptors: a female donor with multiple sclerosis, enrolled in a pregnancy study.

This chain joins TRBV7-6 and TRBJ2-1; 7 nucleotides agree with TRBD2. With V trimmed by 0 bases and J by 7 bases, 6 bases remained unmatched. The length of the CDR3 is 15 residues. Germline CDR1 SGHVS, CDR2 FNYEAQ. The CDR3 DNA sequence: TGTGCCAGCAGCTTAGCGTTTCTAGCGGAAAATGAGCAGTTCTTC. Amino acid sequence: CASSLAFLAENEQFF.

This clone was seen once. This chain connects TRBV10-3 to TRBJ1-4; 10 bases fit TRBD1. The ends lost 2 bases at V and 2 bases at J; junction bases unmatched: 5. Germline CDR1 and CDR2: ENHRY and SYGVKD. The CDR3 is 17 amino acids. The CDR3 nucleotides read TGTGCCATCAGTGAGGCGGCGACAGGGGGCACTAATGAAAAACTGTTTTTT. Translated, it gives CAISEAATGGTNEKLFF.

In this sample, this clone turned up once. The J gene is TRBJ1-2, the V gene TRBV4-1; D uncertain. This CDR3 is 15 amino acids long. V lost 1 base to trimming and J lost 6 bases, with 15 bases between them. CDR1 and CDR2 from the germline V gene are MGHRA and YSYEKL. This CDR3 is CASSQVEGRSDGYTF. The CDR3 coding sequence is TGCGCCAGCAGCCAAGTAGAGGGCCGATCAGATGGCTACACCTTC.

The rearrangement joins TRBV19 to TRBJ2-1, with 8 bases identical to TRBD2. This CDR3 has 14 amino acids. Germline V gene lookup returns CDR1 LNHDA and CDR2 SQIVND (reference sequence). The V segment lost 8 bases and the J segment 4 bases; nucleotides outside the gene matches: 7. Written as DNA, the CDR3 is TGTGCCAGTCGCGGAAGCGGGAGTTACAATGAGCAGTTCTTC. This translates into CASRGSGSYNEQFF.

This sequence joins TRBV7-9 and TRBJ2-5; TRBD2 agrees at 10 bases. CDR1 is SEHNR and CDR2 is FQNEAQ in the germline V gene (reference sequence). Trimming removed 1 base from V and 9 bases from J; junction bases left unmatched: 5. This CDR3 has 14 residues. CDR3 sequence: CASSLVTSGAPQYF. The CDR3 DNA follows: TGTGCCAGCAGCTTAGTAACTAGCGGGGCCCCCCAGTACTTC.

The rearrangement uses TRBV27 and TRBJ1-2; 11 bases are shared with TRBD1. This CDR3 region has 15 residues. Germline CDR1 reads MNHEY; CDR2 reads SMNVEV (reference sequence). V lost 5 bases to trimming and J lost 1 base; unmatched junction nucleotides: 3. CDR3 nucleotide sequence: TGTGCCAGCAGTCCCGGGACAGGGGGTAACTATGGCTACACCTTC. It yields the protein CASSPGTGGNYGYTF.

The chain couples TRBV4-2 to TRBJ2-7, with unresolved D. Germline V gene lookup returns CDR1 LGHNA and CDR2 YNFKEQ. The germline V and J ends were trimmed by 0 bases and 1 base, with 10 bases remaining between them. The length of the CDR3 is 15 residues. The CDR3 region is CASSQDVTGSYEQYF. The CDR3 nucleotides read TGTGCCAGCAGCCAAGATGTCACTGGTTCCTACGAGCAGTACTTC.

The CDR3 reads CSVERRAGAGNEQFF. CDR3 bases: TGCAGCGTTGAGAGGAGAGCGGGGGCAGGGAATGAGCAGTTCTTC. The chain has TRBV29-1 and TRBJ2-1, with 8 nucleotides matching TRBD2. In germline, CDR1 is SQVTM, CDR2 ANQGSEA. After removal of 3 bases from V and 7 bases from J, the junction contained 11 bases not matched to a gene. The CDR3 consists of 15 residues.

J is TRBJ2-1 and V is TRBV2, with 7 positions matching TRBD2. CDR1 and CDR2 from the germline V gene are SNHLY and FYNNEI. The CDR3 spans 14 residues. J was trimmed by 4 bases and V by 8 bases; bases with no gene match: 8. Written as DNA, the CDR3 is TGTGCCAGCGTACCTCTAGCGGAGTACAATGAGCAGTTCTTC. It specifies CASVPLAEYNEQFF.

The V call is TRBV11-2, the J call TRBJ2-3; 16 bases line up with TRBD2. The CDR3 spans 16 residues. V shed 8 bases and J 4 bases; nucleotides not matched to a gene: 6. Germline V gene lookup returns CDR1 SGHAT and CDR2 FQNNGV. This CDR3 is CASGGTSGRGADTQYF. The DNA for the CDR3 is TGTGCCAGCGGCGGGACTAGCGGGAGGGGGGCAGATACGCAGTATTTT.

The chain recombines TRBV27 with TRBJ2-7, with TRBD2 matching 12 bases. The V gene's germline CDR1 is MNHEY and CDR2 SMNVEV (reference sequence). The ends lost 5 bases at V and 6 bases at J; junction bases unmatched: 5. The CDR3 sequence is 14 residues long. CDR3 sequence reads: CASSPQTSGSEQYF. CDR3 in DNA: TGTGCCAGCAGTCCTCAGACTAGCGGGAGCGAGCAGTACTTC.

The rearrangement uses TRBV7-6 and TRBJ1-4, with TRBD1 identical over 8 bases. Trimming took 5 bases from V and 3 from J; bases not matched to a gene: 2. The germline CDR1 and CDR2 sequences are SGHVS and FNYEAQ. The CDR3 spans 14 residues. CDR3: CASSQGQANEKLFF. For the CDR3, the DNA is TGTGCCAGCAGCCAGGGACAGGCTAATGAAAAACTGTTTTTT.

CDR3 sequence (DNA): TGCACCAGCAGCCACCCCTGCGGGGCCTACAATGAGCAGTTCTTC. As protein: CTSSHPCGAYNEQFF. The V call is TRBV1, the J call TRBJ2-1; TRBD2 is the table's D call, not checked against the DNA. TRBV1 is a recognized pseudogene. The CDR3 is 15 amino acids.

The V call is TRBV6-5, the J call TRBJ2-2, with 10 bases lining up with TRBD1. Losses at the gene ends were 8 bases for V and 10 bases for J; bases not matched to a gene: 10. The CDR3 has 14 residues. CDR1 and CDR2 (germline): MNHEY, SVGAGI. In DNA, the CDR3 is TGTGCCAGCCGGGACAGGGGATTCGTTGTGGAGCTGTTTTTT. Translated, it gives CASRDRGFVVELFF.

This clone was counted a single time. At one end the junction does not follow the germline gene, possibly because of a read error. The chain combines TRBV27 with TRBJ2-6, with TRBD1 matching 10 bases. The CDR3 length is 15 residues. Looked up from germline, CDR1 is MNHEY and CDR2 is SMNVEV (reference sequence). CDR3 DNA sequence: TGTGCCAGCAGTCTATCCGGGACAGGGGTAGTCGTCCTGACTTTC. Its protein product is CASSLSGTGVVVLTF.

The rearrangement links TRBV6-5 to TRBJ2-7; 9 bases match TRBD2. CDR1 is MNHEY and CDR2 is SVGAGI in the germline V gene. This CDR3 has 14 amino acids. V dropped 7 bases and J dropped 5; count of bases not matched to a gene: 9. This CDR3 is CASTPLAGIDEQYF. The CDR3 DNA reads as TGTGCCAGCACCCCACTAGCGGGTATAGACGAGCAGTACTTC.

This sequence joins TRBV7-8 and TRBJ1-5; 7 bases fit TRBD1. Germline CDR1 is SGHVS and CDR2 is FQNEAQ. The V gene end was trimmed by 1 base and the J gene end by 4 bases; junction bases not matched to a gene: 4. The CDR3 spans 15 residues. The CDR3 sequence is CASSLEGGQNQPQHF. CDR3 in DNA: TGTGCCAGCAGCTTAGAAGGGGGCCAAAATCAGCCCCAGCATTTT.

The chain recombines TRBV28 with TRBJ2-2; 15 bases match TRBD2. CDR1 is MDHEN and CDR2 is SYDVKM in the germline V gene. V lost 3 bases, J lost 2 bases, and 7 bases stayed unmatched. This CDR3 region has 19 residues. The CDR3 DNA is TGTGCCAGCAGTTTTTTGGGACTAGCGGGAGGTAGTAACACCGGGGAGCTGTTTTTT. It specifies CASSFLGLAGGSNTGELFF.